A single sample is the source of the 5 T cell receptor beta chains below, sequenced in a study of T cell repertoires in cytomegalovirus infection. TCRdb reanalysed the reads using MiXCR and keeps one entry per CDR3 protein. This sample yields fewer than 300,000 distinct CDR3 sequences, of which about a quarter are seen a single time; about 15% belongs to the top ten. Sequenced: PBMCs. These receptors all come from a human donor in good health (CMV status not recorded). Some clones in this sample may be carry-over from other donors' samples.

The table lists this clonotype with many counts. The gene calls are TRBV20-1 and TRBJ2-2, with 12 bases lining up with TRBD2. Looked up from germline, CDR1 is DFQATT and CDR2 is SNEGSKA (reference sequence). This CDR3 contains 14 residues. Germline trimming cut 5 bases from V and 3 bases from J; bases unmatched to any gene: 1. The CDR3 sequence is CSARLAGDTGELFF. The DNA for the CDR3 is TGCAGTGCTCGACTAGCGGGGGACACCGGGGAGCTGTTTTTT.

V gene TRBV10-1 combines with J gene TRBJ1-1; 7 bases line up with TRBD1. The CDR3 extends over 14 amino acids. CDR1 and CDR2 (germline): WNHNN, SYGVQD (reference sequence). Trimming at V came to 2 bases and at J to 4 bases, leaving 4 bases not matched to a gene. CDR3 sequence: CASSERGLGTEAFF. DNA for the CDR3: TGCGCCAGCAGTGAGAGGGGGCTTGGCACTGAAGCTTTCTTT.

The genes are TRBV2 and TRBJ2-1; no clear D. The CDR3 covers 13 residues. CDR1 SNHLY and CDR2 FYNNEI come from the germline V gene. V lost 0 bases and J lost 13, with 13 bases in between. The CDR3 sequence is CASSEALQLRQFF. The CDR3 DNA reads TGTGCCAGCAGTGAAGCGCTCCAACTCCGACAGTTCTTC.

This clonotype appeared many times. The chain combines TRBV7-8 with TRBJ2-7; a weak D match, TRBD2 (6 bases). With 5 bases removed from V and 0 bases from J, the gap between germline ends came to 14 bases. Germline-derived CDR1 and CDR2 are SGHVS and FQNEAQ. This CDR3 spans 15 amino acids. Here the CDR3 DNA reads TGTGCCAGCAGCCCCGGCGGAGGGGCCTCCTACGAGCAGTACTTC. Its translation is CASSPGGGASYEQYF.

This clonotype has only a few counts. The rearrangement joins TRBV20-1 to TRBJ2-5, with 9 bases matching TRBD2. V was pared by 2 bases and J by 2 bases, with 15 bases of the junction left unmatched. The V gene's germline CDR1 is DFQATT and CDR2 SNEGSKA (reference sequence). CDR3 length: 18 amino acids. The CDR3 spells CSARSHSASGNPQETQYF. The CDR3 DNA reads TGCAGTGCTAGATCACATTCCGCTAGCGGGAACCCTCAAGAGACCCAGTACTTC.